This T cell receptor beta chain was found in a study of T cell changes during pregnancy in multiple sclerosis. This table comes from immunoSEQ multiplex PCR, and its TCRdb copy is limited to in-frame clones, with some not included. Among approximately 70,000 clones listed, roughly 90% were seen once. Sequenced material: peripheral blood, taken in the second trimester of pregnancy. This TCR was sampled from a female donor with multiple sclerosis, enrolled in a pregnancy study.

This CDR3 reads CASSITSYEQYF. The CDR3 nucleotides read TGTGCCAGCAGCATCACTTCGTACGAGCAGTACTTC. V usage is TRBV7-9 and J usage is TRBJ2-7; D is unresolved. Germline V gene sequence: CDR1 SEHNR, CDR2 FQNEAQ (reference sequence). The V gene lost 5 bases and the J gene lost 4 bases, with 9 bases spanning the gap. This CDR3 spans 12 amino acids.